This entry lists 3 T cell receptor beta chains sequenced from one sample in a study of cytomegalovirus exposure and HLA in healthy donors. With 60 Vbeta and 13 Jbeta primers, the PCR was carried out. Method: immunoSEQ multiplex PCR; TCRdb's copy keeps in-frame clones and lacks some. Altogether 50,000 or so clones are present, 70% to 75% being singletons, with the ten largest covering over 30%. Sequenced: PBMCs. The origin of the receptors is a man aged 35 to 55 in good health and CMV-seropositive.

This chain connects TRBV4-2 to TRBJ1-1; D ambiguous. From germline, CDR1 is LGHNA and CDR2 YNFKEQ. The CDR3 consists of 13 residues. Trimming removed 5 bases from V and 0 bases from J, with 7 bases in between. The DNA for the CDR3 is TGTGCCAGCAGCACTAGGGTGAACACTGAAGCTTTCTTT. This encodes CASSTRVNTEAFF.

This clone was seen a few times. The chain has TRBV2 and TRBJ2-1; D might be TRBD1 (6 bases). V gave up 7 bases and J gave up 5 bases, with 15 bases separating them. The CDR3 consists of 14 residues. Germline CDR1 reads SNHLY; CDR2 reads FYNNEI. The CDR3 protein is CASTPGEWDNEQFF. CDR3 in DNA: TGTGCCAGCACTCCAGGGGAGTGGGACAATGAGCAGTTCTTC.

This clone was recorded a few times. The chain uses TRBV6-5 and TRBJ2-7, with D perhaps TRBD2 (5 bases). Germline V gene sequence: CDR1 MNHEY, CDR2 SVGAGI. CDR3 length: 13 residues. V was trimmed by 8 bases and J by 3 bases, leaving 14 bases between them. The CDR3 region is CASARATGYEQYF. The CDR3 DNA reads TGTGCCAGCGCGAGGGCCACCGGCTACGAGCAGTACTTC.